This T cell receptor (beta chain) was obtained from a study of control samples from healthy donors and cancer patients. The CDR3 runs to 15 residues. V shed 1 base, J shed 1 base, and the junction held 4 bases outside the gene matches. Germline V gene lookup returns CDR1 LNHDA and CDR2 SQIVND (reference sequence). Clones were read by immunoSEQ multiplex PCR, and TCRdb kept only the in-frame ones, dropping some. In the table there are 70,000 to 85,000 clones, roughly 82% of which are singletons. This clone was picked up one time. The source material was PBMCs. The source is a man aged 55-75 years with head and neck cancer. The chain carries TRBV19 and TRBJ2-7; TRBD1 aligns across 7 bases. CDR3 nucleotides: TGTGCCAGTAGTATAGCGGGGACAGCGTCCTACGAGCAGTACTTC. Amino acid sequence: CASSIAGTASYEQYF.